Below are 14 T cell receptor beta chains sequenced from a single sample in a study of neurological immune-mediated disorders. TCRdb recomputed calls from the 5' RACE reads with MiXCR, one row per CDR3 protein. Seen here are some 66,000 distinct CDR3 sequences, less than 5.5% observed once, and the top ten hold 5.5% to 8%. Sequencing was done on a sample of PBMCs. The source of these receptors is a man aged 30-40 years with multiple sclerosis.

This clonotype was seen at least ten times. The genes are TRBV20-1 and TRBJ1-2; D remains ambiguous. Per germline, CDR1 DFQATT and CDR2 SNEGSKA (reference sequence). V lost 3 bases to trimming and J lost 5 bases, with 4 bases between them. The CDR3 extends over 10 amino acids. The DNA of the CDR3 is TGCAGTGCTAGCTCTTATGGCTACACCTTC. It is translated as CSASSYGYTF.

In its sample, this clonotype was seen once. A clone one base away is much larger, so this may be a read error. The rearrangement uses TRBV15 and TRBJ1-5; D perhaps matches TRBD1 (5 bases). The CDR3 extends over 15 amino acids. From germline, CDR1 is LNHNV and CDR2 YYDKDF (reference sequence). V was shortened by 0 bases and J by 12 bases, with 18 bases between the two germline ends. CDR3 DNA sequence: TGTGCCACCAGCAGAGAGGTGGGCAGGGAAAAGCACCAGCATTTT. Protein sequence: CATSREVGREKHQHF.

In its sample, this clonotype was seen many times. This rearrangement joins TRBV5-1 to TRBJ2-7; D possibly matches TRBD1 or TRBD2 (6 bases each). Trimming shortened V by 4 bases and J by 4 bases, and 15 bases separated the two germline ends. The germline CDR1 and CDR2 sequences are SGHRS and YFSETQ. CDR3 length equals 14 residues. The CDR3 is CASSLEGGPYEQYF. The CDR3 DNA sequence: TGCGCCAGCAGCCTCGAGGGGGGCCCTTACGAGCAGTACTTC.

This chain uses TRBV5-1 with TRBJ2-1; D may be TRBD1 (5 bases). V dropped 0 bases and J dropped 7 bases, with 5 bases sitting between them. Germline V gene lookup returns CDR1 SGHRS and CDR2 YFSETQ. This CDR3 has 12 residues. The CDR3 is CASSLAGNEQFF. The CDR3 bases are TGCGCCAGCAGCTTGGCAGGGAATGAGCAGTTCTTC.

This clonotype was counted at least ten times. This chain uses TRBV20-1 with TRBJ2-7, with D perhaps matching TRBD2 (6 bases). Germline CDR1 reads DFQATT; CDR2 reads SNEGSKA (reference sequence). CDR3 length equals 14 residues. The V end was cut by 5 bases, the J end by 0 bases, with 14 bases between. CDR3 loop: CSAGRPGSSYEQYV. The DNA for the CDR3 is TGCAGTGCTGGTAGGCCCGGGAGCTCCTACGAGCAGTACGTC.

This clonotype was counted at least ten times. The rearrangement links TRBV7-9 to TRBJ2-7, with TRBD2 as a possible D gene (6 bases). Trimming stripped 6 bases from V and 6 bases from J, with 15 bases between. CDR3 length: 13 amino acids. Germline lookup yields CDR1 SEHNR and CDR2 FQNEAQ (reference sequence). The DNA for the CDR3 is TGTGCCAGCAGGATGGGTGGAGGGGCCGAGCAGTACGTC. It yields the protein CASRMGGGAEQYV.

This clonotype has at least ten counts. The junction and the germline gene differ at one end; a read error may be behind it. This chain joins TRBV12-3 or TRBV12-4 and TRBJ1-5; the D is unclear. There are 14 residues in the CDR3. This CDR3 reads CASSFQRSNQPQNF. DNA of the CDR3: TGTGCCAGCAGTTTTCAGAGGAGCAATCAGCCCCAGAATTTT.

This clonotype has at least ten counts. The genes are TRBV24-1 and TRBJ2-2; 10 bases fit TRBD1. The CDR3 loop spans 15 amino acids. Germline V lookup: CDR1 KGHDR, CDR2 SFDVKD. V trimming: 0 bases; J trimming: 6 bases; junction bases outside the gene matches: 0. This chain's CDR3 is CATSDLGQGAGELFF. CDR3 sequence (DNA): TGTGCCACCAGTGATTTGGGACAGGGGGCCGGGGAGCTGTTTTTT.

This clonotype was recorded many times. This chain uses TRBV5-1 with TRBJ2-1; 9 nucleotides agree with TRBD2. The CDR3 is 15 amino acids. V lost 2 bases, J lost 3 bases, and 3 bases stayed unmatched. Per germline, CDR1 SGHRS and CDR2 YFSETQ. The DNA of the CDR3 is TGCGCCAGCAGCTTCGAAGCGGGGGGCTACAATGAGCAGTTCTTC. Amino acids: CASSFEAGGYNEQFF.

This clonotype was recorded many times. The chain employs TRBV12-3 or TRBV12-4 and TRBJ1-5, with D perhaps matching TRBD1 (6 bases). This CDR3 contains 13 residues. V was shortened by 6 bases and J by 1 base, with 7 bases between the two germline ends. The CDR3 DNA is TGTGCCAGCAGACAGGGAAGCAATCAGCCCCAGCATTTT. It yields the protein CASRQGSNQPQHF.

This clonotype has a count of ten or more. One junction end does not reproduce the germline sequence, and a read error may be involved. This chain connects TRBV20-1 to TRBJ2-1, with D unclear. The CDR3 spans 13 residues. Per germline, CDR1 DFQATT and CDR2 SNEGSKA (reference sequence). CDR3 nucleotides: TGCAGTGCTAGTTCGACCGTATACAGTGAGCAGTTCTTC. Its protein product is CSASSTVYSEQFF.

This clonotype was observed at least ten times. The rearrangement uses TRBV20-1 and TRBJ1-5; 7 nucleotides agree with TRBD1. CDR3 length: 13 amino acids. Germline V gene data show CDR1 as DFQATT and CDR2 as SNEGSKA (reference sequence). V gave up 3 bases and J gave up 4 bases; unmatched junction bases: 3. CDR3 DNA sequence: TGCAGTGCTAGTTTGGACAGGAATCAGCCCCAGCATTTT. The encoded protein is CSASLDRNQPQHF.

This clonotype has at least ten counts. The chain joins TRBV5-1 to TRBJ1-2; D is ambiguous. The CDR3 totals 15 residues. V lost 2 bases, J lost 1 base, and 12 bases lay in between. The germline gives CDR1 SGHRS, CDR2 YFSETQ. CDR3 residues: CASSLGGIHNYGYTF. CDR3 DNA: TGCGCCAGCAGCTTAGGCGGAATCCATAACTATGGCTACACCTTC.

This clonotype was seen repeatedly, ten times or more. The chain joins TRBV20-1 to TRBJ2-3, with D unresolved. Per the germline V gene, CDR1 is DFQATT and CDR2 is SNEGSKA (reference sequence). V lost 2 bases and J 5 bases, leaving 14 bases between the germline ends. This CDR3 is built from 14 residues. CDR3 sequence reads: CSARRDIWGDTQYF. The CDR3 nucleotides are TGCAGTGCTAGAAGGGATATATGGGGAGATACGCAGTATTTT.